Listed below are T cell receptor beta chains from one sample, sequenced in a study of blood T cell repertoires in COVID-19. Using immunoSEQ multiplex PCR, the repertoire was profiled, and TCRdb retains in-frame clones only, with some absent. Of a few hundred thousand clones in the sample, about nine tenths are singletons; the top ten hold over 0.95%. The sample consisted of PBMCs or T cells enriched from blood (not recorded which). The receptors were gathered from a young man who had recovered from COVID-19. Both conserved end residues are part of each CDR3. D genes are given only for firm matches. Size values are once, few and many counts, or a class for expanded clones, and some rows have none.

>TRBV11-2|TRBJ1-4|-|TRBD1
TGTGCCAGCAGCAAGGACAGGGACCTTCGAGAAAAACTGTTTTTT
CASSKDRDLREKLFF
>TRBV7-9|TRBJ2-7|once|-
TGTGCCAGCAGTTTAGTACAGGGAAAGGGCTCCTACGAGCAGTACTTC
CASSLVQGKGSYEQYF
>TRBV29-1|TRBJ2-3|-|TRBD2
TGCAGCGTTCTAAGCGGGAGAAGGGGCGCAGATACGCAGTATTTT
CSVLSGRRGADTQYF
>TRBV5-1|TRBJ2-3|-|-
TGCGCCAGCAGCTTGGGCGGGACAGCGAACACAGATACGCAGTATTTT
CASSLGGTANTDTQYF
>TRBV28|TRBJ1-2|few|TRBD1
TGTGCCAGCAGTCGGACAGGAAGCTATGGCTACACCTTC
CASSRTGSYGYTF
>TRBV25-1|TRBJ2-2|-|-
TGTGCCAGCAAGTCACAGGGTGGGAACACCGGGGAGCTGTTTTTT
CASKSQGGNTGELFF
>TRBV27|TRBJ1-1|-|TRBD1
TGTGCCAGCAGTGGACAGGGACTTTCTTCTGAAGCTTTCTTT
CASSGQGLSSEAFF
>TRBV28|TRBJ2-7|-|TRBD2
TGTGCCAGCAGTTTCGTTTCCGAACTAGCGGGAGTGGGCGGCCCCGAGCAGTACTTC
CASSFVSELAGVGGPEQYF
>TRBV4-2|TRBJ2-7|once|TRBD2
TGTGCCAGCAGCCAGGAAGAGCGGGGGGGCATTTACGAGCAGTACTTC
CASSQEERGGIYEQYF
>TRBV7-9|TRBJ2-7|-|-
TGTGCCAGCAGCCCAAGACAGAACACCTACGAGCAGTACTTC
CASSPRQNTYEQYF
>TRBV15|TRBJ2-2|-|-
TGTGCCACCAGCAGAGGGCTAGCCGTAGTCACCGGGGAGCTGTTTTTT
CATSRGLAVVTGELFF
>TRBV6-4|TRBJ1-5|once|TRBD1
TGTGCCAGCAGTAGCGGACAGGGCGGCAATCAGCCCCAGCATTTT
CASSSGQGGNQPQHF
>TRBV29-1|TRBJ1-2|-|TRBD1
TGCAGCGTTGAAAGGGACAGGGGAAGCGGCTACACCTTC
CSVERDRGSGYTF
>TRBV11-2|TRBJ2-3|-|-
TGTGCCAGCAGCCCCCTGCTAGTCCCTACGCAGTATTTT
CASSPLLVPTQYF
>TRBV9|TRBJ2-1|-|TRBD2
TGTGCCAGCAGCTCCCCCAGCGGGAGCGAGCAGTTCTTC
CASSSPSGSEQFF
>TRBV9|TRBJ2-3|-|TRBD1
TGTGCCAGCAGCGCAGGGGGCGCGAGCACAGATACGCAGTATTTT
CASSAGGASTDTQYF
>TRBV5-4|TRBJ1-1|-|TRBD1
TGTGCCAGCAGCCCGATGACAGGGCGGAACACTGAAGCTTTCTTT
CASSPMTGRNTEAFF
>TRBV3-1/TRBV3-2|TRBJ1-1|-|-
TGTGCCAGCAGCCGCCGGGGAGGGGGTACTGAAGCTTTCTTT
CASSRRGGGTEAFF
>TRBV10-3|TRBJ1-2|-|TRBD1
TGTGCCATCAGAGACCAGGGGGCTGATGGCTACACCTTC
CAIRDQGADGYTF
>TRBV9|TRBJ2-5|-|-
TGTGCCAGCAGCGTAGGAATGGCGGGGTCGAAAGAGACCCAGTACTTC
CASSVGMAGSKETQYF
>TRBV5-4|TRBJ2-5|-|TRBD1
TGTGCCAGCAAGAGGGGACAGCAAGAGACCCAGTACTTC
CASKRGQQETQYF
>TRBV28|TRBJ2-3|-|TRBD2
TGTGCCAGCCCCAGCCCGGGGACTAGCGAGGGGGGGGATAGCACAGATACGCAGTATTTT
CASPSPGTSEGGDSTDTQYF
>TRBV29-1|TRBJ2-7|-|TRBD1
TGCAGCGTTATGACAGGGGGAAGCGAGCAGTACTTC
CSVMTGGSEQYF
>TRBV6-5|TRBJ1-2|-|-
TGTGCCAGCAGTAGGACAATTAACTATGGCTACACCTTC
CASSRTINYGYTF
>TRBV6-6|TRBJ1-1|-|-
TGTGCCAGCAGACTGGGCCTACAGGTGGACACTGAAGCTTTCTTT
CASRLGLQVDTEAFF
>TRBV5-1|TRBJ2-5|-|TRBD1
TGCGCCAGCAAATTACAGGGGTTCCTCCAAGAGACCCAGTACTTC
CASKLQGFLQETQYF
>TRBV19|TRBJ1-5|-|TRBD1
TGTGCCAGTAGTCAAAACAGGGGGCTCATCCAGCCCCAGCATTTT
CASSQNRGLIQPQHF
>TRBV5-1|TRBJ1-5|-|-
TGCGCCAGCAGCTGGCAGGGCAATCAGCCCCAGCATTTT
CASSWQGNQPQHF
>TRBV4-1|TRBJ1-5|-|-
TGCGCCAGCAGCCAGGCGCCAGCAGGGGCGCGCAATCAGCCCCAGCATTTT
CASSQAPAGARNQPQHF
>TRBV6-5|TRBJ2-2|-|-
TGTGCCAGCGCGGAGGATATCGGGGAGCTGTTTTTT
CASAEDIGELFF
>TRBV5-6|TRBJ2-1|-|-
TGTGCCAGCAGCTTGGGGCTATTCAGGGGTCATGAGCAGTTCTTC
CASSLGLFRGHEQFF
>TRBV29-1|TRBJ2-3|-|-
TGCAGCGTTGAACGCAAACCAGGAACAGATACGCAGTATTTT
CSVERKPGTDTQYF
>TRBV7-2|TRBJ1-2|-|-
TGTGCCAGCAGCCCTTGGGGAGGGGCAAGCTATGGCTACACCTTC
CASSPWGGASYGYTF
>TRBV11-2|TRBJ2-7|few|-
TGTGCCAGCAGCCCCACTAGTGGAGCATTCGGGCAGTACTTC
CASSPTSGAFGQYF
>TRBV29-1|TRBJ1-3|-|TRBD1
TGCAGGGTTCCCGTCCTCGACAGGGGGTCTGGAAACACCATATATTTT
CRVPVLDRGSGNTIYF
>TRBV4-1|TRBJ2-7|-|-
TGCGCCAGCAGCCAAACCCTCGGGGAAATTGACTACGAGCAGTACTTC
CASSQTLGEIDYEQYF
>TRBV5-1|TRBJ2-1|few|TRBD2
TGCGCCAGCAGCTTGGCCGGGGGAAGCGGGATCTACAATGAGCAGTTCTTC
CASSLAGGSGIYNEQFF
>TRBV6-2/TRBV6-3|TRBJ1-3|-|-
TGTGCCAGCAGTTACAGCGGGGGGTCTGGAAACACCATATATTTT
CASSYSGGSGNTIYF
>TRBV7-2|TRBJ2-3|-|-
TGTGCCAGCAGCCCCGGGGGAGGGGGATGGGATACGCAGTATTTT
CASSPGGGGWDTQYF
>TRBV2|TRBJ1-4|-|-
TGTGCCAGCAGATATTCAACTAATGAAAAACTGTTTTTT
CASRYSTNEKLFF
>TRBV28|TRBJ1-1|once|TRBD1
TGTGCCAGCAGTGGACAGGGGGCGAGGGCTTTCTTT
CASSGQGARAFF
>TRBV19|TRBJ2-7|-|-
TGTGCCACCCGGGAAGGTCATGAAAACGAGCAGTACTTC
CATREGHENEQYF
>TRBV10-3|TRBJ1-6|-|-
TGTGCCATCGGTGGGGGGGAGAATTCACCCCTCCACTTT
CAIGGGENSPLHF
>TRBV11-2|TRBJ2-7|-|-
TGTGCCAGCAGCTTAGATCGGGACATACCCTACGAGCAGTACTTC
CASSLDRDIPYEQYF